Each of the 10 T cell receptor beta chains below was sequenced from the same sample in a study of graft-versus-host responses after intestinal transplantation. Grafts had their tissue processed, releasing intraepithelial and lamina propria lymphocytes. TCRdb's copy holds only in-frame clones and misses some; the assay was immunoSEQ multiplex PCR. The table has tens of thousands of clones, 89% seen once. Sequenced here: ileum tissue, sampled approximately 370 days after transplant. All receptors derive from a human patient who received an intestinal transplant, so some T cells may come from the graft donor.

The chain's CDR3 is CASSYYSGGYEQYF. DNA of the CDR3: TGTGCCAGCAGTTACTACAGCGGAGGGTACGAGCAGTACTTC. The chain joins TRBV6-5 to TRBJ2-7; a weak D match, TRBD2 (6 bases). The CDR3 runs 14 residues. V was pared by 1 base and J by 4 bases, with 11 bases between. Germline assignment: CDR1 MNHEY and CDR2 SVGAGI.

V and J are TRBV2 and TRBJ2-1, with D possibly being TRBD1 or TRBD2 (5 bases each). Trimming removed 6 bases from V and 5 bases from J, with 11 bases in between. The germline CDR1 and CDR2 sequences are SNHLY and FYNNEI. The CDR3 contains 13 residues. The CDR3 spells CASSPGPDNEQFF. The CDR3 coding sequence is TGTGCCAGCAGCCCGGGACCAGACAATGAGCAGTTCTTC.

This chain uses TRBV10-3 with TRBJ1-5; D remains ambiguous. The ends were cut back, 4 bases at V and 0 bases at J, with 4 bases in the middle. The CDR3 covers 13 residues. The V gene's germline CDR1 is ENHRY and CDR2 SYGVKD. The CDR3 bases are TGTGCCATCAGTGTTGATAGCAATCAGCCCCAGCATTTT. It codes for CAISVDSNQPQHF.

The chain carries TRBV7-7 and TRBJ2-2; D gene ambiguous. The V gene lost 2 bases and the J gene lost 0 bases, with 4 bases spanning the gap. The CDR3 length is 14 residues. The germline CDR1 and CDR2 sequences are SSHAT and FNYEAQ (reference sequence). The CDR3, as DNA: TGTGCCAGCAGCTTAAGCCCGAACACCGGGGAGCTGTTTTTT. This encodes CASSLSPNTGELFF.

The chain uses TRBV9 and TRBJ2-5; D remains ambiguous. Germline values: CDR1 SGDLS, CDR2 YYNGEE. Trimming stripped 4 bases from V and 2 bases from J, with 6 bases between. The CDR3 has 12 amino acids. The CDR3 here is CASSPNQETQYF. CDR3 nucleotides: TGTGCCAGCAGCCCTAATCAAGAGACCCAGTACTTC.

The rearrangement joins TRBV9 to TRBJ1-5; the D gene is possibly TRBD1 (5 bases). CDR1 and CDR2 (germline): SGDLS, YYNGEE. The germline V and J ends were trimmed by 0 bases and 6 bases, with 13 bases remaining between them. The CDR3 totals 15 residues. The CDR3 DNA follows: TGTGCCAGCAGCGTAGCGAGGGGTGGGAGTCAGCCCCAGCATTTT. It yields the protein CASSVARGGSQPQHF.

The rearrangement links TRBV29-1 to TRBJ2-3, with TRBD2 identical over 10 bases. The CDR3 length is 16 residues. Per the germline V gene, CDR1 is SQVTM and CDR2 is ANQGSEA. The V and J ends lost 1 base and 2 bases, in that order; junction bases with no gene match: 6. CDR3 protein: CSVEGLAGAPTDTQYF. The CDR3 DNA reads as TGCAGCGTTGAAGGGCTAGCGGGAGCCCCCACAGATACGCAGTATTTT.

V gene TRBV7-3 combines with J gene TRBJ1-2; TRBD1 is a possible D gene (5 bases). The germline CDR1 and CDR2 sequences are SGHTA and FQGTGA. The CDR3 runs to 11 residues. The ends were cut back, 5 bases at V and 10 bases at J, with 11 bases in the middle. As DNA, the CDR3 is TGTGCCAGCAGCGGGACGTCTAACTACACCTTC. Protein product: CASSGTSNYTF.

The chain combines TRBV5-6 with TRBJ2-5; possible D gene TRBD2, 5 bases. Germline lookup yields CDR1 SGHDT and CDR2 YYEEEE. V lost 1 base and J 5 bases, leaving 9 bases between the germline ends. The CDR3 has 13 residues. Here the CDR3 reads CASSLIGMETQYF. The CDR3 nucleotides read TGTGCCAGCAGCTTGATCGGGATGGAGACCCAGTACTTC.

V is TRBV6-1 and J is TRBJ2-7; possibly TRBD1 for D (6 bases). This CDR3 comprises 17 residues. Germline loops: CDR1 MNHNS, CDR2 SASEGT. V was pared by 4 bases and J by 4 bases, with 23 bases between. The CDR3 spells CASSASGQVKLKYEQYF. Written as DNA, the CDR3 is TGTGCCAGCAGTGCTTCGGGACAAGTCAAACTTAAGTACGAGCAGTACTTC.